Included here is one TCR beta chain sequence, with context. From germline, CDR1 is KGHDR and CDR2 SFDVKD. V shed 4 bases and J 4 bases; nucleotides not matched to a gene: 6. The CDR3 extends over 17 amino acids. As originally analysed: Amplified reference gene primers provided the basis for estimating nucleated cell counts. TCRdb's copy holds only in-frame clones and misses some; the assay was immunoSEQ multiplex PCR. The D gene and trimming were derived from the DNA, and the V and J assignments and clone size from that table. The sample has around 100,000 clones; approximately 90% are singletons. The data derive from a study of blood T cell repertoires in COVID-19. Study background: The origin of the acute and convalescent COVID-19 samples was the United States, Italy and Spain. PBMCs, B-cell-depleted T cells, or T cells provided the cDNA or gDNA that made up the material.

The sample taken for sequencing was peripheral blood. The chain carries TRBV24-1 and TRBJ2-2; TRBD2 matches 12 bases. The clonotype comes from a man in his fifties with acute or convalescent COVID-19. The CDR3 sequence: CATSDRLAGGLTGELFF. In nucleotides, the CDR3 is TGTGCCACCAGTGACCGGCTAGCGGGAGGGCTCACCGGGGAGCTGTTTTTT.